This is a list of T cell receptor beta chains from one sample in a study of cytomegalovirus exposure and HLA in healthy donors. The assay was immunoSEQ multiplex PCR, and TCRdb's table has in-frame clones only and misses some. The sample holds 300,000 to 350,000 clones, roughly 90% seen once. Sequenced input: PBMCs. The receptors here all came from a man aged 30 to 39 in good health and CMV-seronegative. CDR3s include the opening cysteine and the closing phenylalanine or tryptophan. Fields, in order: D gene, clone size, CDR3 length, J gene, V gene, CDR3 DNA, CDR3 protein. The D gene is left open where the match is weak. The size field is filled for only some rows; it gives once, few, many or a size class.

d_gene: -; abundance: -; len: 13; j_gene: TRBJ1-1; v_gene: TRBV9; CDR3nt: TGTGCCAGCAGCCCTGCCGGGAACACTGAAGCTTTCTTT; CDR3aa: CASSPAGNTEAFF
d_gene: -; abundance: -; len: 16; j_gene: TRBJ1-6; v_gene: TRBV2; CDR3nt: TGTGCCAGCAGTGAATGGGGGCAGGGCCGAAATTCACCCCTCCACTTT; CDR3aa: CASSEWGQGRNSPLHF
d_gene: -; abundance: -; len: 14; j_gene: TRBJ1-6; v_gene: TRBV2; CDR3nt: TGTGCCAGCAGTGACGGGAAATATAATTCACCCCTCCACTTT; CDR3aa: CASSDGKYNSPLHF
d_gene: -; abundance: -; len: 14; j_gene: TRBJ2-5; v_gene: TRBV6-6; CDR3nt: TGTGCCAGCAGCTACACAGGGGTCGGGGGTAACCAGTACTTC; CDR3aa: CASSYTGVGGNQYF
d_gene: -; abundance: -; len: 15; j_gene: TRBJ1-1; v_gene: TRBV9; CDR3nt: TGTGCCAGCAGCCTGGGACTGCCCGTGAACACTGAAGCTTTCTTT; CDR3aa: CASSLGLPVNTEAFF
d_gene: TRBD1; abundance: -; len: 16; j_gene: TRBJ2-2; v_gene: TRBV5-1; CDR3nt: TGCGCCAGCAGCTTGGCAGGGGGACCAAACACCGGGGAGCTGTTTTTT; CDR3aa: CASSLAGGPNTGELFF
d_gene: -; abundance: -; len: 15; j_gene: TRBJ1-5; v_gene: TRBV6-1; CDR3nt: TGTGCCAGCAGTGATCCGGGGGTAAACAATCAGCCCCAGCATTTT; CDR3aa: CASSDPGVNNQPQHF
d_gene: TRBD2; abundance: -; len: 17; j_gene: TRBJ2-5; v_gene: TRBV6-1; CDR3nt: TGTGCCAGCAGTGAACGGGGGATTGGGGAGCGGGAGGAGACCCAGTACTTC; CDR3aa: CASSERGIGEREETQYF
d_gene: TRBD1; abundance: -; len: 13; j_gene: TRBJ1-4; v_gene: TRBV5-4; CDR3nt: TGTGCCAGCAGCACTGGGACAGGGGAAAAACTGTTTTTT; CDR3aa: CASSTGTGEKLFF
d_gene: -; abundance: -; len: 14; j_gene: TRBJ1-2; v_gene: TRBV2; CDR3nt: TGTGCCAGCAGTGAAGCAGCGGGAAACTATGGCTACACCTTC; CDR3aa: CASSEAAGNYGYTF
d_gene: -; abundance: -; len: 14; j_gene: TRBJ2-3; v_gene: TRBV9; CDR3nt: TGTGCCAGCAGCGTCGGGGTCCCCACAGATACGCAGTATTTT; CDR3aa: CASSVGVPTDTQYF
d_gene: TRBD2; abundance: -; len: 15; j_gene: TRBJ2-3; v_gene: TRBV2; CDR3nt: TGTGCCAGCAGTTTGACGGGGGGGCCGGCAGATACGCAGTATTTT; CDR3aa: CASSLTGGPADTQYF
d_gene: TRBD1; abundance: -; len: 13; j_gene: TRBJ1-4; v_gene: TRBV6-1; CDR3nt: TGTGCCAGCAGTTGGACAGGGTATGAAAAACTGTTTTTT; CDR3aa: CASSWTGYEKLFF
d_gene: TRBD2; abundance: -; len: 17; j_gene: TRBJ2-5; v_gene: TRBV18; CDR3nt: TGTGCCAGCTCACCATACATAACTAGCGGGGACCGAGAGACCCAGTACTTC; CDR3aa: CASSPYITSGDRETQYF
d_gene: -; abundance: once; len: 13; j_gene: TRBJ1-2; v_gene: TRBV19; CDR3nt: TGTGCCAGTAACCGGGGTTCGAACTATGGCTACACCTTC; CDR3aa: CASNRGSNYGYTF
d_gene: TRBD1; abundance: -; len: 14; j_gene: TRBJ2-3; v_gene: TRBV6-1; CDR3nt: TGTGCCAGCAGCCTGGGACAGGCAACAGATACGCAGTATTTT; CDR3aa: CASSLGQATDTQYF
d_gene: -; abundance: -; len: 14; j_gene: TRBJ1-1; v_gene: TRBV18; CDR3nt: TGTGCCAGCTCACCTCTTCCACCAAGGGGAGAAGCTTTCTTT; CDR3aa: CASSPLPPRGEAFF
d_gene: -; abundance: -; len: 14; j_gene: TRBJ2-3; v_gene: TRBV30; CDR3nt: TGTGCCTGGAATTCCGGAGCCGGGACAGATACGCAGTATTTT; CDR3aa: CAWNSGAGTDTQYF
d_gene: -; abundance: few; len: 17; j_gene: TRBJ1-2; v_gene: TRBV4-1; CDR3nt: TGCGCCAGCAGCCAAGATTTGGCAGGCTCAGCTAACTATGGCTACACCTTC; CDR3aa: CASSQDLAGSANYGYTF
d_gene: TRBD1; abundance: -; len: 15; j_gene: TRBJ2-7; v_gene: TRBV10-2; CDR3nt: TGCGCCAGCAGTGAGTATACAGGACAGGGGGTAAAGCAGTACTTC; CDR3aa: CASSEYTGQGVKQYF
d_gene: -; abundance: -; len: 14; j_gene: TRBJ1-2; v_gene: TRBV19; CDR3nt: TGTGCCAGTAGTATGGGTAGGAGTCCCTATGGCTACACCTTC; CDR3aa: CASSMGRSPYGYTF
d_gene: -; abundance: -; len: 15; j_gene: TRBJ1-1; v_gene: TRBV4-3; CDR3nt: TGCGCCAGCAGCCAAGATGGGGGGATGAACACTGAAGCTTTCTTT; CDR3aa: CASSQDGGMNTEAFF
d_gene: -; abundance: -; len: 15; j_gene: TRBJ1-3; v_gene: TRBV7-2; CDR3nt: TGTGCCAGCAGCGCCGATGGACACGGGCGAAACACCATATATTTT; CDR3aa: CASSADGHGRNTIYF
d_gene: -; abundance: -; len: 12; j_gene: TRBJ2-1; v_gene: TRBV29-1; CDR3nt: TGCAGCGTTCCCGACAGCTACAATGAGCAGTTCTTC; CDR3aa: CSVPDSYNEQFF
d_gene: -; abundance: -; len: 15; j_gene: TRBJ1-2; v_gene: TRBV29-1; CDR3nt: TGCAGCGCCATGGACCCTCGGGCAGGGGACTATGGCTACACCTTC; CDR3aa: CSAMDPRAGDYGYTF
d_gene: -; abundance: -; len: 15; j_gene: TRBJ2-3; v_gene: TRBV5-4; CDR3nt: TGTGCCAGCAGCTTCGGGACTGGGAGCACAGATACGCAGTATTTT; CDR3aa: CASSFGTGSTDTQYF
d_gene: -; abundance: -; len: 16; j_gene: TRBJ1-2; v_gene: TRBV5-1; CDR3nt: TGCGCCAGCAGCTCCTACTCTCCTAGTCGCGACTATGGCTACACCTTC; CDR3aa: CASSSYSPSRDYGYTF
d_gene: TRBD1; abundance: -; len: 15; j_gene: TRBJ2-2; v_gene: TRBV6-1; CDR3nt: TGTGCCAGCAGAAAGGGACAGCAGAACACCGGGGAGCTGTTTTTT; CDR3aa: CASRKGQQNTGELFF
d_gene: -; abundance: once; len: 12; j_gene: TRBJ1-6; v_gene: TRBV27; CDR3nt: TGTGCCAGCAGGTTCCTTAATTCACCCCTCCACTTT; CDR3aa: CASRFLNSPLHF
d_gene: -; abundance: -; len: 15; j_gene: TRBJ2-2; v_gene: TRBV4-2; CDR3nt: TGTGCCAGCAGCCAAGGCACTGCGAACACCGGGGAGCTGTTTTTT; CDR3aa: CASSQGTANTGELFF
d_gene: TRBD1; abundance: -; len: 18; j_gene: TRBJ1-1; v_gene: TRBV4-1; CDR3nt: TGCGCCAGCAGCCAGCGACCGGGACAGGGGGCTTTTGGCACTGAAGCTTTCTTT; CDR3aa: CASSQRPGQGAFGTEAFF
d_gene: TRBD1; abundance: -; len: 14; j_gene: TRBJ1-5; v_gene: TRBV19; CDR3nt: TGTGCCAGTAGTGTAACAGGGGGCAATCAGCCCCAGCATTTT; CDR3aa: CASSVTGGNQPQHF
d_gene: TRBD1; abundance: once; len: 16; j_gene: TRBJ2-6; v_gene: TRBV5-6; CDR3nt: TGTGCCAGCAGTGAGACAGGGCTTAGCGGGGCCAACGTCCTGACTTTC; CDR3aa: CASSETGLSGANVLTF
d_gene: -; abundance: -; len: 16; j_gene: TRBJ2-5; v_gene: TRBV7-6; CDR3nt: TGTGCCAGCAGCCCAGGGCGGGATTGGAGAAGGGAGACCCAGTACTTC; CDR3aa: CASSPGRDWRRETQYF
d_gene: -; abundance: -; len: 13; j_gene: TRBJ2-1; v_gene: TRBV7-2; CDR3nt: TGTGCCAGCCGGACACTCACCTACAATGAGCAGTTCTTC; CDR3aa: CASRTLTYNEQFF
d_gene: -; abundance: -; len: 15; j_gene: TRBJ2-7; v_gene: TRBV14; CDR3nt: TGTGCCAGCAGCCAAGTTCGGGGTGGGGCCTACGAGCAGTACTTC; CDR3aa: CASSQVRGGAYEQYF
d_gene: TRBD1; abundance: -; len: 14; j_gene: TRBJ1-2; v_gene: TRBV6-1; CDR3nt: TGTGCCAGCAGGAGTGGGGGGACAGGGGGCGGCTACACCTTC; CDR3aa: CASRSGGTGGGYTF
d_gene: -; abundance: once; len: 15; j_gene: TRBJ2-7; v_gene: TRBV7-2; CDR3nt: TGTGCCAGCAGCTTAGTGGGACACGGATCCTACGAGCAGTACTTC; CDR3aa: CASSLVGHGSYEQYF
d_gene: -; abundance: -; len: 13; j_gene: TRBJ2-7; v_gene: TRBV6-5; CDR3nt: TGTGCCAGCTCGAATCGCGGGACCTACGAGCAGTACTTC; CDR3aa: CASSNRGTYEQYF
d_gene: -; abundance: -; len: 15; j_gene: TRBJ2-2; v_gene: TRBV30; CDR3nt: TGTGCCTGGAGTCCGGGACACACGAACACCGGGGAGCTGTTTTTT; CDR3aa: CAWSPGHTNTGELFF
d_gene: -; abundance: few; len: 12; j_gene: TRBJ1-1; v_gene: TRBV6-5; CDR3nt: TGTGCCAGCAAACAGGGTTGGTCTGAAGCTTTCTTT; CDR3aa: CASKQGWSEAFF
d_gene: -; abundance: -; len: 12; j_gene: TRBJ2-1; v_gene: TRBV7-9; CDR3nt: TGTGCCAGCAGCGTCAGGGGCGATGAGCAGTTCTTC; CDR3aa: CASSVRGDEQFF
d_gene: -; abundance: -; len: 15; j_gene: TRBJ1-2; v_gene: TRBV5-1; CDR3nt: TGCGCCAGCAGCTTGGAACCTTCAGCGACCTATGGCTACACCTTC; CDR3aa: CASSLEPSATYGYTF
d_gene: TRBD1; abundance: -; len: 14; j_gene: TRBJ2-7; v_gene: TRBV5-1; CDR3nt: TGCGCCAGCAGCTTTGGACAGGGGAGCGGCGAGCAGTACTTC; CDR3aa: CASSFGQGSGEQYF
d_gene: -; abundance: -; len: 11; j_gene: TRBJ1-1; v_gene: TRBV11-2; CDR3nt: TGTGCCAGCAGCTCAAACACTGAAGCTTTCTTT; CDR3aa: CASSSNTEAFF
d_gene: TRBD2; abundance: -; len: 14; j_gene: TRBJ2-1; v_gene: TRBV18; CDR3nt: TGTGCCAGCTCACTTAGCGGGGCGTACAATGAGCAGTTCTTC; CDR3aa: CASSLSGAYNEQFF
d_gene: -; abundance: -; len: 14; j_gene: TRBJ1-1; v_gene: TRBV7-8; CDR3nt: TGTGCCAGCAGCTTAGCACAGTTGAACACTGAAGCTTTCTTT; CDR3aa: CASSLAQLNTEAFF
d_gene: TRBD1; abundance: -; len: 15; j_gene: TRBJ1-1; v_gene: TRBV19; CDR3nt: TGTGCCAGTAGCCCTAGTGAGAGGGGGCTCACTGAAGCTTTCTTT; CDR3aa: CASSPSERGLTEAFF
d_gene: -; abundance: -; len: 15; j_gene: TRBJ2-7; v_gene: TRBV6-6; CDR3nt: TGTGCCAGCAGCTATTCCGGCGGATTTCCCTACGAGCAGTACTTC; CDR3aa: CASSYSGGFPYEQYF
d_gene: -; abundance: -; len: 18; j_gene: TRBJ1-3; v_gene: TRBV18; CDR3nt: TGTGCCAGCTCACCGATAATCAGGGGAAGGGCCTCTGGAAACACCATATATTTT; CDR3aa: CASSPIIRGRASGNTIYF